Each of the 31 T cell receptor beta chains below was sequenced from the same sample in a study of Tregs in tolerant kidney transplant recipients. Produced via immunoSEQ multiplex PCR; TCRdb's table is partial and in-frame only. The sample includes more than 60,000 clones, roughly 98% of them seen just once. The material was CD4+ T cells from blood, obtained before the transplant. The origin of the receptors is a human donor who received a combined kidney and bone marrow transplant.

This clone was counted a few times. The chain employs TRBV5-6 and TRBJ2-1; 9 positions agree with TRBD1. The CDR3 contains 17 residues. The V and J ends lost 3 bases and 0 bases, in that order; junction bases with no gene match: 7. Germline assignment: CDR1 SGHDT and CDR2 YYEEEE. In DNA form, the CDR3 reads TGTGCCAGCAGCTATGGACAGGGGATTATCTCCTACAATGAGCAGTTCTTC. It encodes CASSYGQGIISYNEQFF. The variable domain in full, completed from reference TRBV5-6 and TRBJ2-1, reads DAGVTQSPTHLIKTRGQQVTLRCSPKSGHDTVSWYQQALGQGPQFIFQYYEEEERQRGNFPDRFSGHQFPNYSSELNVNALLLGDSALYLCASSYGQGIISYNEQFFGPGTRLTVL.

CDR3 residues: CASSQELVSKNIQYF. The CDR3, as DNA: TGTGCCAGCAGCCAAGAACTCGTGTCCAAAAACATTCAGTACTTC. The chain uses TRBV4-2 and TRBJ2-4; D is unclear. Germline V gives CDR1 LGHNA, CDR2 YNFKEQ. V was cut by 0 bases and J by 2 bases, with 8 bases left in between. The CDR3 covers 15 residues.

This clone was seen only once. The rearrangement links TRBV27 to TRBJ1-2; D uncertain. V was shortened by 3 bases and J by 8 bases, with 13 bases between the two germline ends. There are 13 residues in the CDR3. Germline assignment: CDR1 MNHEY and CDR2 SMNVEV (reference sequence). CDR3 loop: CASSFWNEGGYTF. CDR3 sequence (DNA): TGTGCCAGCAGTTTTTGGAACGAGGGCGGCTACACCTTC.

The CDR3 DNA follows: TGCGCCAGCGGCCCGTTGGGGGGAAGCAATCAGCCCCAGCATTTT. Translating gives CASGPLGGSNQPQHF. The J gene is TRBJ1-5, the V gene TRBV4-1, with D maybe TRBD1 (5 bases). This CDR3 has 15 amino acids. Germline V gives CDR1 MGHRA, CDR2 YSYEKL. V lost 8 bases and J lost 1, with 15 bases in between.

J is TRBJ2-7 and V is TRBV27, with 9 bases lining up with TRBD1. CDR3 size: 14 residues. CDR1 and CDR2 from the germline V gene are MNHEY and SMNVEV (reference sequence). The junction had 8 bases not matched to a gene; V was cut back by 6 bases and J by 5 bases. CDR3 bases: TGTGCCAGCAGACAGGGACAGGGCCTGGACGAGCAGTACTTC. This encodes CASRQGQGLDEQYF.

The J gene is TRBJ1-3, the V gene TRBV30; no clear D gene. The CDR3 extends over 12 amino acids. CDR1 GTSNPN and CDR2 SVGIG come from the germline V gene (reference sequence). Trimming left V 4 bases short and J 7 bases short, with 11 bases between. The CDR3 DNA sequence: TGTGCCTGGACCTATCCGGAGAACACCATATATTTT. It is translated as CAWTYPENTIYF.

The chain couples TRBV5-6 to TRBJ1-3; TRBD1 might be the D (5 bases). CDR1 is SGHDT, CDR2 YYEEEE, per germline. The CDR3 runs to 15 residues. With 2 bases removed from V and 1 base from J, the gap between germline ends came to 10 bases. Here the CDR3 DNA reads TGTGCCAGCAGCTTCGTGCAGGGATCTGGAAACACCATATATTTT. The encoded protein is CASSFVQGSGNTIYF.

The CDR3 is CASSLWRGAKNTEAFF. CDR3 coding DNA: TGTGCCAGCAGCCTTTGGCGGGGGGCAAAGAACACTGAAGCTTTCTTT. The J gene is TRBJ1-1, the V gene TRBV27; D perhaps matches TRBD1 (6 bases). With 6 bases removed from V and 1 base from J, the gap between germline ends came to 18 bases. CDR3 size: 16 residues. Germline V CDR1 and CDR2: MNHEY, SMNVEV (reference sequence).

This chain links TRBV4-1 with TRBJ2-1; maybe TRBD1 (6 bases). Germline V gene data show CDR1 as MGHRA and CDR2 as YSYEKL. CDR3 length: 16 amino acids. Between the trimmed V and J ends, which lost 11 bases and 6 bases, there was a span of 26 bases. In DNA form, the CDR3 reads TGCGCCGCCAGCCACCCTCCGGGACAAAGTTTCAATGAGCAGTTCTTC. As protein: CAASHPPGQSFNEQFF.

This chain links TRBV7-2 with TRBJ2-1; 9 positions match TRBD2. V dropped 5 bases and J dropped 9; count of bases not matched to a gene: 8. The germline V gene encodes CDR1 SGHTA and CDR2 FQGNSA. The CDR3 contains 14 residues. The CDR3 here is CASSAASGVAEQFF. DNA for the CDR3: TGTGCCAGCAGCGCTGCTAGCGGGGTGGCTGAGCAGTTCTTC.

This chain uses TRBV4-1 with TRBJ1-2; TRBD1 might be the D (6 bases). This CDR3 region has 16 residues. Germline CDR1 and CDR2: MGHRA and YSYEKL. V lost 0 bases to trimming and J lost 1 base, with 12 bases between them. The DNA for the CDR3 is TGCGCCAGCAGCCAAGATAAGGGGGATTATAACTATGGCTACACCTTC. Protein: CASSQDKGDYNYGYTF.

The V gene is TRBV18, the J gene TRBJ2-1; possibly TRBD1 for D (6 bases). The CDR3 runs 16 residues. CDR1 and CDR2 from the germline V gene are KGHSH and LQKENI. With 6 bases removed from V and 7 bases from J, the gap between germline ends came to 22 bases. CDR3 residues: CASSVTYRVLGNEQFF. The CDR3 DNA follows: TGTGCCAGCTCCGTAACTTACAGGGTATTGGGGAATGAGCAGTTCTTC.

The chain couples TRBV7-2 to TRBJ1-6, with TRBD1 as a possible D gene (5 bases). V was pared by 4 bases and J by 9 bases, with 16 bases between. The length of the CDR3 is 15 residues. Looked up from germline, CDR1 is SGHTA and CDR2 is FQGNSA. The chain's CDR3 is CASSSEITGFSPLHF. In DNA form, the CDR3 reads TGTGCCAGCAGCTCCGAAATTACAGGTTTTTCACCCCTCCACTTT.

The chain recombines TRBV29-1 with TRBJ2-5; D is unresolved. In germline, CDR1 is SQVTM, CDR2 ANQGSEA. The CDR3 totals 14 residues. Between the trimmed V and J ends, which lost 4 bases and 4 bases, there was a span of 16 bases. CDR3 nucleotide sequence: TGCAGCGTTGTAAGCATCCTCTCCCCAGAGACCCAGTACTTC. It yields the protein CSVVSILSPETQYF. The whole variable domain, remainder taken from reference TRBV29-1 and TRBJ2-5, is SAVISQKPSRDICQRGTSLTIQCQVDSQVTMMFWYRQQPGQSLTLIATANQGSEATYESGFVIDKFPISRPNLTFSTLTVSNMSPEDSSIYLCSVVSILSPETQYFGPGTRLLVL.

This chain connects TRBV6-1 to TRBJ2-5; TRBD2 aligns across 11 bases. The CDR3 is 15 amino acids. CDR1 and CDR2 (germline): MNHNS, SASEGT. The V and J ends lost 2 bases and 3 bases, in that order; junction bases with no gene match: 2. DNA of the CDR3: TGTGCCAGCAGTGAACTAGCGGGGGGAAAAGAGACCCAGTACTTC. Encoded protein: CASSELAGGKETQYF.

The chain recombines TRBV5-4 with TRBJ1-5; D perhaps matches TRBD1 (5 bases). Germline lookup yields CDR1 SGHNT and CDR2 YYREEE (reference sequence). This CDR3 contains 16 residues. V was trimmed by 1 base and J by 7 bases, leaving 18 bases between them. DNA of the CDR3: TGTGCCAGCAGCTTGTACGAAACCGGAGGGACCCAGCCCCAGCATTTT. It codes for CASSLYETGGTQPQHF.

In regard to this clone: One junction end does not reproduce the germline sequence, and a read error may be involved. V and J are TRBV7-2 and TRBJ2-7, with 11 bases fitting TRBD2. The length of the CDR3 is 12 residues. Germline lookup yields CDR1 SGHTA and CDR2 FQGNSA. The CDR3 region has the DNA TGTGCCAGCAGCTCAGGAACTAGCGGGAGACAATTC. Protein: CASSSGTSGRQF.

The chain links TRBV18 to TRBJ2-5; 8 nucleotides agree with TRBD2. This CDR3 is 15 amino acids long. V lost 6 bases to trimming and J lost 8 bases; unmatched junction nucleotides: 14. Germline lookup yields CDR1 KGHSH and CDR2 LQKENI. The CDR3 loop is CASSRSGGPEETQYF. CDR3 in DNA: TGTGCCAGCTCGAGAAGCGGGGGCCCTGAGGAAACCCAGTACTTC.

The chain carries TRBV28 and TRBJ1-1; D might be TRBD1 (5 bases). With 4 bases removed from V and 4 bases from J, the gap between germline ends came to 22 bases. Germline assignment: CDR1 MDHEN and CDR2 SYDVKM. There are 17 residues in the CDR3. The CDR3 bases are TGTGCCAGCAGTTCCCCCTTCGGGGGAGGGTTAGGCACTGAAGCTTTCTTT. Translation gives CASSSPFGGGLGTEAFF.

The CDR3 loop reads CASSPLAGGTGELFF. The CDR3, as DNA: TGTGCCAGCAGTCCCCTAGCGGGGGGCACCGGGGAGCTGTTTTTT. The chain couples TRBV11-2 to TRBJ2-2; TRBD2 aligns across 11 bases. The CDR3 covers 15 residues. V was pared by 6 bases and J by 4 bases, with 4 bases of the junction left unmatched. Germline V gene data show CDR1 as SGHAT and CDR2 as FQNNGV.

This chain connects TRBV5-1 to TRBJ1-1; tentatively, D is TRBD1 (6 bases). The length of the CDR3 is 14 residues. Germline loops: CDR1 SGHRS, CDR2 YFSETQ. V was trimmed by 4 bases and J by 4 bases, leaving 14 bases between them. DNA of the CDR3: TGCGCCAGCAGCATAAACAGGGTATCCACTGAAGCTTTCTTT. It specifies CASSINRVSTEAFF. Drawing the rest from reference TRBV5-1 and TRBJ1-1, the complete variable domain is KAGVTQTPRYLIKTRGQQVTLSCSPISGHRSVSWYQQTPGQGLQFLFEYFSETQRNKGNFPGRFSGRQFSNSRSEMNVSTLELGDSALYLCASSINRVSTEAFFGQGTRLTVV.

This clone was detected once. The V call is TRBV7-2, the J call TRBJ2-7; 10 nucleotides match TRBD1. The ends lost 5 bases at V and 0 bases at J; junction bases unmatched: 7. This CDR3 region has 16 residues. Germline CDR1 SGHTA, CDR2 FQGNSA. The CDR3 loop reads CASSTIGTGASYEQYF. The CDR3 DNA sequence: TGTGCCAGCAGCACTATTGGGACAGGGGCCTCCTACGAGCAGTACTTC.

The genes are TRBV27 and TRBJ2-7; 14 bases agree with TRBD2. With V trimmed by 6 bases and J by 4 bases, 17 bases remained unmatched. Germline V lookup: CDR1 MNHEY, CDR2 SMNVEV (reference sequence). The CDR3 loop spans 19 amino acids. CDR3 region: CASSPGQGTSGSWGYEQYF. DNA of the CDR3: TGTGCCAGCAGCCCAGGACAGGGGACTAGCGGGAGTTGGGGTTACGAGCAGTACTTC.

The chain uses TRBV12-5 and TRBJ1-5, with D possibly being TRBD1 (6 bases). V gave up 6 bases and J gave up 0 bases, with 12 bases separating them. This CDR3 spans 15 amino acids. The germline gives CDR1 LGHNT, CDR2 FRNRAP. In nucleotides, the CDR3 is TGTGCTAGTGGCCCGGGACAAGATAGCAATCAGCCCCAGCATTTT. It is translated as CASGPGQDSNQPQHF.

The rearrangement uses TRBV11-3 and TRBJ1-2; weak D call: TRBD1 (6 bases). CDR3 length equals 13 residues. Trimming shortened V by 5 bases and J by 6 bases, and 13 bases separated the two germline ends. CDR1 is SGHNT and CDR2 is YENEEA in the germline V gene. The chain's CDR3 is CASSPSRGNGYTF. Here the CDR3 DNA reads TGTGCCAGCAGCCCCTCCAGGGGAAATGGCTACACCTTC. The whole variable domain, filled in from reference TRBV11-3 and TRBJ1-2, reads EAGVVQSPRYKIIEKKQPVAFWCNPISGHNTLYWYLQNLGQGPELLIRYENEEAVDDSQLPKDRFSAERLKGVDSTLKIQPAELGDSAVYLCASSPSRGNGYTFGSGTRLTVV.

The chain couples TRBV18 to TRBJ2-7, with D maybe TRBD1 (5 bases). Germline CDR1 is KGHSH and CDR2 is LQKENI. The CDR3 totals 12 residues. With 1 base removed from V and 10 bases from J, the gap between germline ends came to 11 bases. The CDR3 DNA is TGTGCCAGCTCACCACAGGGGAACACCCAGTACTTC. It is translated as CASSPQGNTQYF. Supplemented by reference TRBV18 and TRBJ2-7, the full variable domain reads NAGVMQNPRHLVRRRGQEARLRCSPMKGHSHVYWYRQLPEEGLKFMVYLQKENIIDESGMPKERFSAEFPKEGPSILRIQQVVRGDSAAYFCASSPQGNTQYFGPGTRLTVT.

V and J are TRBV2 and TRBJ1-2, with D hard to call. Germline V gene data show CDR1 as SNHLY and CDR2 as FYNNEI. Trimming took off 0 bases at V and 14 bases at J, with 10 bases between the two ends. This CDR3 is built from 11 residues. CDR3 sequence: CASSEAIIRTF. The DNA of the CDR3 is TGTGCCAGCAGTGAAGCAATAATTAGAACCTTC.

The chain recombines TRBV4-2 with TRBJ1-2; 7 positions match TRBD1. Germline values: CDR1 LGHNA, CDR2 YNFKEQ. This CDR3 contains 18 residues. With 1 base clipped from V and 4 bases from J, the junction kept 15 bases outside the gene matches. CDR3 sequence (DNA): TGTGCCAGCAGCCAAGCGACGCAGGGGGGACCGACGGGCTATGGCTACACCTTC. Residues: CASSQATQGGPTGYGYTF.

V usage is TRBV6-6 and J usage is TRBJ1-1; D may be TRBD1 (6 bases). The germline V gene has CDR1 MNHNY and CDR2 SVGAGI (reference sequence). CDR3 size: 15 residues. V was cut by 6 bases and J by 3 bases, with 17 bases left in between. In DNA, the CDR3 is TGTGCCAGCAGAGAGATAAGGACAGCCTACACTGAAGCTTTCTTT. Protein sequence: CASREIRTAYTEAFF.

J is TRBJ1-2 and V is TRBV5-4, with D perhaps matching TRBD1 (5 bases). The germline CDR1 and CDR2 sequences are SGHNT and YYREEE (reference sequence). CDR3 length: 14 residues. Trimming cost V 0 bases and J 1 base, with 7 bases left between them. In DNA, the CDR3 is TGTGCCAGCAGCTTGGGGGGGGTTAACTATGGCTACACCTTC. Translating it yields CASSLGGVNYGYTF.

V usage is TRBV7-6 and J usage is TRBJ2-7, with 11 bases fitting TRBD2. The germline V gene has CDR1 SGHVS and CDR2 FNYEAQ. Unmatched junction bases numbered 4, after V lost 5 bases and J lost 7 bases. The CDR3 is 13 amino acids. CDR3 loop: CASSTRLAGEQYF. Written as DNA, the CDR3 is TGTGCCAGCAGCACCCGACTAGCGGGGGAGCAGTACTTC.